This is a list of T cell receptor beta chains from one sample in a study of tumor and adjacent non-tumor tissue in lung cancer. TCRdb redid the calling of the multiplex PCR reads with MiXCR, one entry per CDR3 protein. The table records roughly 140,000 distinct CDR3 sequences, approximately 70% of them present only once. The sample comprised lung tumor tissue. The receptor set was obtained from a man in his sixties with small cell lung cancer. Each CDR3 is given with its conserved first and last residue. The D gene is left open where the match is weak.

J,V,D,CDR3
TRBJ2-2,TRBV11-2,NA,CVSITDTFYTGELFF
TRBJ2-7,TRBV6-2/TRBV6-3,NA,CASSYYAYEQYF
TRBJ2-1,TRBV12-3/TRBV12-4,NA,CASSLAVTHLFF
TRBJ2-3,TRBV20-1,NA,CRAEGASGSTDTQYF
TRBJ2-5,TRBV7-3,TRBD2,CASSVGLAGGEIQYF
TRBJ2-1,TRBV6-1,TRBD2,CATSWWGLEVNEQFF
TRBJ2-3,TRBV10-3,NA,CATSETRGSTDTQYF
TRBJ2-1,TRBV11-1,TRBD2,CASSWTSGTEYDEQLF
TRBJ2-5,TRBV20-1,TRBD2,CSAPVTSGVLGAQYF
TRBJ1-4,TRBV11-2,NA,CASGLDGKLFF
TRBJ2-1,TRBV29-1,NA,CSVEQKVRSAEQFF
TRBJ2-7,TRBV6-6,TRBD1,CVSRKTGGVYDQYF
TRBJ2-1,TRBV7-9,TRBD2,CASSRESGLAGPNEQFF
TRBJ2-7,TRBV29-1,NA,CSVGGVRGESDEQYF
TRBJ2-7,TRBV6-1,NA,CASSAGKLYKQHF
TRBJ1-6,TRBV11-3,TRBD1,CASSQHRDRVSIRTNSLLHF
TRBJ2-1,TRBV12-3/TRBV12-4,TRBD1,CASSLNRGSNEQFF
TRBJ2-1,TRBV4-2,NA,CASSQRGGAVREQFF
NA,TRBV20-1,NA,CSAEGGSNQPQYF
TRBJ2-1,TRBV10-2,NA,CASSNTGGTKRTNEQFF
TRBJ2-6,TRBV5-1,TRBD1,CASSMTGGSWANVLTF
TRBJ2-1,TRBV21-1,NA,CASSALAERVVRDEQFF
TRBJ2-2,TRBV7-6,TRBD2,CASSLGPGRDFRELFF
TRBJ2-2,TRBV6-5,TRBD2,CASSQGLAGELFF
TRBJ2-1,TRBV6-2/TRBV6-3,TRBD2,CASSYSTSVHRRFF
TRBJ2-2,TRBV6-1,NA,CASMRFSTVNTGELFF
TRBJ2-7,TRBV20-1,NA,CNTPPLGTGYEQYF
TRBJ2-1,TRBV6-1,NA,CATKKDRYPYNEQFF
TRBJ2-2,TRBV6-5,NA,CASSYSGVRWELFF
TRBJ2-1,TRBV11-2,NA,CASNPNERVYVYNEQFF
TRBJ1-3,TRBV7-6,TRBD1,CASSQTPGQRISGNTIYF
TRBJ2-3,TRBV11-3,TRBD2,CAISNSGSLNTDMQYF
TRBJ1-6,TRBV6-5,NA,CASSPGRLFYNSALHF
TRBJ2-1,TRBV11-2,NA,CASSLAPGHLPRDEPFF
TRBJ2-5,TRBV4-2,TRBD2,CVSSLPTSGRSETQYF
TRBJ2-7,TRBV4-1,TRBD1,CASSQVGGTGDNYEQYF
TRBJ2-1,TRBV20-1,TRBD1,CSAYRQGAVNVQFF
TRBJ2-1,TRBV29-1,TRBD2,CSVVGTSGINEHFF
TRBJ1-5,TRBV12-3/TRBV12-4,NA,CASSLKGNHQIQHF
TRBJ2-7,TRBV11-3,TRBD1,CASSLAGTGPYEQYF
TRBJ1-2,TRBV20-1,NA,CSAMGAQGSYGYTF
TRBJ2-1,TRBV18,NA,CANSPETYNEQFF
TRBJ2-1,TRBV7-2,NA,CARSLRGVGGLNEQFF
TRBJ2-7,TRBV4-2,NA,CASGQASRWAQGVGGQYF
TRBJ2-1,TRBV20-1,TRBD2,CSPSGRAGNEHFF
TRBJ2-1,TRBV29-1,NA,CSAVGNEQFF
TRBJ2-2,TRBV6-5,TRBD1,CASRTRQGSNTRELFF
TRBJ1-2,TRBV29-1,NA,CSVTNSIVDGYTF
TRBJ2-3,TRBV6-1,NA,CTISEGGYSTDTHYF
TRBJ2-2,TRBV11-2,TRBD1,CARSLGRTGFTGEPFF
TRBJ1-2,TRBV20-1,NA,CSARSSSKNYGYTF
TRBJ2-7,TRBV24-1,NA,CAISDGVKHYF